This T cell receptor (beta chain) is from a study of identical twins. Study-level findings and limits: Conclusions rested on cross-sectional statistics rather than following the same donors. For monozygotic twins, models underestimated out-of-frame TCR alpha sharing. For cord blood, abundant beta clonotypes had fewer insertions, unlike memory repertoires, which showed none.

Template switching supplied a universal primer site; unique molecular identifiers were carried on the cDNA. Each CDR3 protein gets one entry after TCRdb re-called the 5' RACE reads with MiXCR. The data show around 960,000 distinct CDR3 sequences, 9% to 15% seen once. The junction had 14 bases not matched to a gene; V was cut back by 1 base and J by 7 bases. The CDR3 covers 18 residues. From germline, CDR1 is MDHEN and CDR2 SYDVKM. In this sample, this clonotype turned up a few times. Its matching antigen is unknown. These data were likewise used in another study, on yellow fever vaccine responses in identical twins.

The clonotype was recovered from a woman aged 18-29 years in good health. J is TRBJ2-1 and V is TRBV28, with TRBD1 matching over 9 bases. Sequences were obtained from PBMCs. CDR3 amino acids: CASSLYRAEGQGRNEQFF. The DNA for the CDR3 is TGTGCCAGCAGTTTATACCGAGCCGAGGGACAGGGAAGGAATGAGCAGTTCTTC.